The 8 T cell receptor beta chains given below trace back to one sample, sequenced in a study of PD-1 blockade in mismatch repair-deficient tumors. TCRdb's copy holds only in-frame clones and misses some; the assay was immunoSEQ multiplex PCR. The data hold around 110,000 clones, with 60% to 85% observed a single time. This sample comprised peripheral blood, obtained 60 weeks after starting pembrolizumab. These receptor sequences come from an adult with mismatch repair-deficient cancer.

This clone was seen just once. The chain carries TRBV6-5 and TRBJ2-1, with D uncertain. V lost 6 bases and J 4 bases, leaving 16 bases between the germline ends. The germline V gene encodes CDR1 MNHEY and CDR2 SVGAGI. The CDR3 sequence is 15 residues long. Written as DNA, the CDR3 is TGTGCCAGCAGCCTTGACAAGGGTACATACAATGAGCAGTTCTTC. The encoded protein is CASSLDKGTYNEQFF.

This sequence joins TRBV9 and TRBJ2-7; 10 bases match TRBD1. The length of the CDR3 is 14 residues. V shed 4 bases, J shed 4 bases, and the junction held 5 bases outside the gene matches. CDR1 and CDR2 from the germline V gene are SGDLS and YYNGEE. CDR3 sequence: CASSPGTGEYEQYF. The CDR3 DNA reads TGTGCCAGCAGCCCCGGGACAGGGGAATACGAGCAGTACTTC.

The J gene is TRBJ1-1, the V gene TRBV4-2; D not resolved. Trimming removed 5 bases from V and 5 bases from J, with 12 bases in between. This CDR3 comprises 13 residues. Per the germline V gene, CDR1 is LGHNA and CDR2 is YNFKEQ. The DNA of the CDR3 is TGTGCCAGCAGCTTCGAGGGATGGACTGAAGCTTTCTTT. Its protein product is CASSFEGWTEAFF.

This chain uses TRBV30 with TRBJ1-5, with 9 bases matching TRBD1. The CDR3 totals 13 residues. V was clipped by 5 bases and J by 7 bases; unmatched bases: 6. Germline V gives CDR1 GTSNPN, CDR2 SVGIG (reference sequence). The CDR3 bases are TGTGCCTGGCAACTGGGACAGGGCCAGCCCCAGCATTTT. Residues: CAWQLGQGQPQHF.

The chain has TRBV11-2 and TRBJ1-1; TRBD1 might be the D (5 bases). The CDR3 is 13 amino acids. Looked up from germline, CDR1 is SGHAT and CDR2 is FQNNGV. Trimming stripped 0 bases from V and 7 bases from J, with 9 bases between. The CDR3: CASSLERGGEAFF. The CDR3 nucleotides read TGTGCCAGCAGCTTAGAGAGGGGTGGTGAAGCTTTCTTT.

The chain joins TRBV27 to TRBJ2-7; either TRBD1 or TRBD2 may fit D (5 bases each). Germline V lookup: CDR1 MNHEY, CDR2 SMNVEV (reference sequence). This CDR3 spans 14 amino acids. Trimming pared 5 bases from V and 1 base from J, leaving 12 bases between. The CDR3: CASSRRDASYEQYF. DNA for the CDR3: TGTGCCAGCAGTAGACGGGACGCTTCCTACGAGCAGTACTTC.

This chain links TRBV28 with TRBJ2-7, with D perhaps matching TRBD1 (5 bases). Germline CDR1 MDHEN, CDR2 SYDVKM. This CDR3 contains 13 residues. With 2 bases removed from V and 3 bases from J, the gap between germline ends came to 8 bases. The chain's CDR3 is CASSLGRGYEQYF. In nucleotides, the CDR3 is TGTGCCAGCAGTTTAGGTAGGGGCTACGAGCAGTACTTC.

The CDR3 region is CASTGRVNTEAFF. The CDR3 DNA follows: TGTGCCAGTACGGGACGGGTTAACACTGAAGCTTTCTTT. J is TRBJ1-1 and V is TRBV19; TRBD1 is a possible D gene (5 bases). The germline gives CDR1 LNHDA, CDR2 SQIVND (reference sequence). The CDR3 covers 13 residues. Trimming removed 7 bases at V and 2 bases at J, with 11 bases between.